What follows describes a single T cell receptor beta chain. Its target is unknown. Profiled with immunoSEQ multiplex PCR; TCRdb holds only in-frame clones, not every one. The table includes tens of thousands of clones, 83% detected once. This sample is drawn from a study of a mutant IDH1 vaccine in newly diagnosed glioma. J gave up 2 bases and V 6 bases, and 6 bases lay outside the gene matches. The CDR3 totals 15 residues. Germline CDR1 is MNHEY and CDR2 is SVGAGI. Time point defined: baseline, week 1 (first vaccination visit). The treatment here: pre-vaccination baseline after standard-of-care therapy. Study results and caveats: Pseudoprogression appeared unlinked to shifts in leading peripheral T cell clonotypes.

The sequencing used PBMCs, collected from a glioma patient treated with radiotherapy, temozolomide or both. The origin of this receptor is a woman aged 45 to 65 with glioma. The chain is built from TRBV6-5 and TRBJ1-5, with TRBD1 identical over 8 bases. CDR3 residues: CASSQQGGGNQPQHF. Written as DNA, the CDR3 is TGTGCCAGCAGCCAACAGGGGGGGGGCAATCAGCCCCAGCATTTT.